This TCR beta chain stems from a study of blood T cell repertoires in COVID-19. Study as a whole: The United States, Italy and Spain supplied acute and convalescent COVID-19 samples. PBMCs, B-cell-depleted T cells, or T cells provided the cDNA or gDNA that made up the material.

Sequencing was performed with immunoSEQ multiplex PCR; in TCRdb, only in-frame clones are kept and a portion is missing. The sample records about 250,000 clones, 81% being singletons. The CDR3 length is 13 residues. The junction had 6 bases not matched to a gene; V was cut back by 7 bases and J by 7 bases. The sequencing sample was made of peripheral blood. The TCR sequence derives from an elderly woman with acute or convalescent COVID-19. The chain recombines TRBV23-1 with TRBJ1-3, with 8 bases lining up with TRBD1. TRBV23-1 is marked as an open reading frame, function uncertain. In DNA, the CDR3 is TGCGCCAGCAAGGACAGGGTACGGAACACCATATATTTT. Protein product: CASKDRVRNTIYF.